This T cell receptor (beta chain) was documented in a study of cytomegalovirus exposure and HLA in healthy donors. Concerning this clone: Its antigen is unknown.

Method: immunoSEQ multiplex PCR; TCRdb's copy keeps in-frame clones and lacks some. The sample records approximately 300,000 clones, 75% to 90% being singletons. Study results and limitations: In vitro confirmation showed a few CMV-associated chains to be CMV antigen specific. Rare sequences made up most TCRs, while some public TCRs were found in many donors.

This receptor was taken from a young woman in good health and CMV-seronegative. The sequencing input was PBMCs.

The CDR3 spells CASSLGGRSGNTIYF. The CDR3 region has the DNA TGTGCCAGCAGTTTAGGTGGGCGTTCTGGAAACACCATATATTTT. V gene TRBV28 combines with J gene TRBJ1-3; D is unclear. V was pared by 2 bases and J by 1 base, with 9 bases between. The CDR3 consists of 15 residues. Germline V gene data show CDR1 as MDHEN and CDR2 as SYDVKM.